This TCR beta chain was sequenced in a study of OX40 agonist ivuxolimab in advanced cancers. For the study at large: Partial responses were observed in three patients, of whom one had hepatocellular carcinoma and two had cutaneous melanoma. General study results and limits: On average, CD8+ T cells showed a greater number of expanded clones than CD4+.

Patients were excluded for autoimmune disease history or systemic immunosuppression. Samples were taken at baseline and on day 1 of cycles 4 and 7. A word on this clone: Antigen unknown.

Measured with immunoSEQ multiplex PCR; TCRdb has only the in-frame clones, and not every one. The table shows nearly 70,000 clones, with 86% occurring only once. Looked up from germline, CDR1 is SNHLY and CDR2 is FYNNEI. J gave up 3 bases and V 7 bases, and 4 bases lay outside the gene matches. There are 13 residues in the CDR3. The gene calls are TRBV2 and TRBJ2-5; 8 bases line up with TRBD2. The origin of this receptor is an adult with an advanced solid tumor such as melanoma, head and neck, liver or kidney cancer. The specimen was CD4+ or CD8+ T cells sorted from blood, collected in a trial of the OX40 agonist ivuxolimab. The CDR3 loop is CASTLAEEETQYF. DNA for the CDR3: TGTGCCAGCACACTAGCGGAGGAAGAGACCCAGTACTTC.